The T cell receptor beta chain described here comes from a study of technical replicates of blood from a few donors. This clone was picked up one time. V was pared by 5 bases and J by 3 bases, with 5 bases of the junction left unmatched. The germline V gene encodes CDR1 SEHNR and CDR2 FQNEAQ (reference sequence). The CDR3 is made up of 14 amino acids. Using immunoSEQ multiplex PCR, the repertoire was profiled, and TCRdb retains in-frame clones only, with some absent. The sample has 65,000 to 85,000 clones; 85% to 95% are singletons. The receptor was derived from a human donor in good health. Specimen: T cells isolated from PBMCs. This chain uses TRBV7-9 with TRBJ2-7, with 9 bases identical to TRBD2. CDR3 sequence (DNA): TGTGCCAGCAGCCCGATGACTAGCGGCTACGAGCAGTACTTC. Its protein product is CASSPMTSGYEQYF.